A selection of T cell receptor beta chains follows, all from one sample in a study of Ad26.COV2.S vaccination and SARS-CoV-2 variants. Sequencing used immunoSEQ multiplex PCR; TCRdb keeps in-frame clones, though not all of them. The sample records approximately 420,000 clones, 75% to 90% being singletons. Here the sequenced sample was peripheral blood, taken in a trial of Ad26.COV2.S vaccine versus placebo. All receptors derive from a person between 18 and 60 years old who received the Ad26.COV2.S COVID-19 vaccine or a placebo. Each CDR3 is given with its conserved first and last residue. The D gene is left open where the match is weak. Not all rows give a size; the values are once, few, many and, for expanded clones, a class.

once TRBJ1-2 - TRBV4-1 TGCGCCAGCAGCCCTACCAACGGGGGAGCCCTCCCCTATGGCTACACCTTC CASSPTNGGALPYGYTF
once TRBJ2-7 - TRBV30 TGTGCCTGGGCCCCACAAGGGGACTACGAGCAGTACTTC CAWAPQGDYEQYF
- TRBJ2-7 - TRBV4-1 TGCGCCAGCAGCCAAGATGGAGCCGGGTCCTACGAGCAGTACTTC CASSQDGAGSYEQYF
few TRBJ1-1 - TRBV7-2 TGTGCCAGCAGGGTTTCGACAGGCGGGAACACTGAAGCTTTCTTT CASRVSTGGNTEAFF
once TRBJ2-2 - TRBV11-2 TGTGCCAGCAGTACTCCGGGACTGACCGGGGAGCTGTTTTTT CASSTPGLTGELFF
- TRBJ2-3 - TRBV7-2 TGTGCCAGCAGCTTAGAGGTAGCTACGCAGTATTTT CASSLEVATQYF
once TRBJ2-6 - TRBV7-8 TGTGCCAGCAGCTTACCGAGTCCCTCTGGGGCCAACGTCCTGACTTTC CASSLPSPSGANVLTF
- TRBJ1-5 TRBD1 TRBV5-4 TGTGCCAGCAGCTTGGGTGGGACAGGGGAGGGTCAGCCCCAGCATTTT CASSLGGTGEGQPQHF
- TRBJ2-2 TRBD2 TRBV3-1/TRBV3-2 TGTGCCAGCACCCTGCAAAAGGGAGGGGCGACGAACACCGGGGAGCTGTTTTTT CASTLQKGGATNTGELFF
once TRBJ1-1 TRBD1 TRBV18 TGTGCCAGCTCAACGGGACAGGGGTACACTGAAGCTTTCTTT CASSTGQGYTEAFF
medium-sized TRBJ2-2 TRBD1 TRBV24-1 TGTGCCACCAGTGATTTCACAGGGGCCGGGGAGCTGTTTTTT CATSDFTGAGELFF
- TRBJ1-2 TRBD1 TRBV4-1 TGCGCCAGCAGCCAAAGACAGGGGGCGGGAGGCTACACCTTC CASSQRQGAGGYTF
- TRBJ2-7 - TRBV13 TGTGCCAGCAGCCCAACGGCTAGCGCAGAGCAGTACTTC CASSPTASAEQYF
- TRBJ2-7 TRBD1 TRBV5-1 TGCGCCAGCAGCTTGGGGACAGGAGTTACCTACGAGCAGTACTTC CASSLGTGVTYEQYF
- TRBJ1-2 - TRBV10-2 TGCGCCAGCAGCGGCCTACAGGGCGCCTATGGCTACACCTTC CASSGLQGAYGYTF
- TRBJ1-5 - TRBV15 TGTGCCACCAGCAGAGATCGTGGTTTCAATCAGCCCCAGCATTTT CATSRDRGFNQPQHF
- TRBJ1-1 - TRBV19 TGTGCCAGTAAAAGACAGGCCGAAGCTTTCTTT CASKRQAEAFF
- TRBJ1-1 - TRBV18 TGTGCCAGCTCACCCACAATGGGGGGAGGCACTGAAGCTTTCTTT CASSPTMGGGTEAFF
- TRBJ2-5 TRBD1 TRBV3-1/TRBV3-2 TGTGCCAGCAGCGATGGGACAGCGGTGGAGACCCAGTACTTC CASSDGTAVETQYF
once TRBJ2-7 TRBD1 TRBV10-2 TGCGCCAGCAGGTGGGGACAGGGGGCTTACGAGCAGTACTTC CASRWGQGAYEQYF
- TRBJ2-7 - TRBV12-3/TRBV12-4 TGTGCCAGCAGCCAGAGCTCCTACGAGCAGTACTTC CASSQSSYEQYF
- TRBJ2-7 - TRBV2 TGTGCCAGCAATTTAGGTTACGAGCAGTACTTC CASNLGYEQYF
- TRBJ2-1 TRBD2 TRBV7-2 TGTGCCAGCAGCTTAGCGCGGGGGACCTACAATGAGCAGTTCTTC CASSLARGTYNEQFF
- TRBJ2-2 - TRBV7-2 TGTGCCAGCAGCCCGCGTCTGGCGGGACGCTTCCCGACCGGGGAGCTGTTTTTT CASSPRLAGRFPTGELFF
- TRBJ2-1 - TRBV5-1 TGCGCCAGCAGCTTGAGGCCCCAGGGTGGCAATGAGCAGTTCTTC CASSLRPQGGNEQFF
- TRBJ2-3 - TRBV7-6 TGTGCCAGCAGCGCCCCGGACTCCATTTTCACAGATACGCAGTATTTT CASSAPDSIFTDTQYF
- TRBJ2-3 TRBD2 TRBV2 TGTGCCAGCAGTGGGACTAGCGGCCGGTCTACAGATACGCAGTATTTT CASSGTSGRSTDTQYF
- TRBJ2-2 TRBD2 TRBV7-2 TGTGCCAGCAGCCTGACCGGGACTACATCCACCGGGGAGCTGTTTTTT CASSLTGTTSTGELFF
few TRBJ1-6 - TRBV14 TGTGCCAGCAGCCAGCATAATTCACCCCTCCACTTT CASSQHNSPLHF
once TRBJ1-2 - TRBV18 TGTGCCAGCTCACCACCGGAGACAAGAAGTGGCTACACCTTC CASSPPETRSGYTF
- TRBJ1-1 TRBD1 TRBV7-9 TGTGCCAGCAGCTTAGCGATACCGGGACAGGGACCGAACACTGAAGCTTTCTTT CASSLAIPGQGPNTEAFF
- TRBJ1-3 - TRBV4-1 TGCGCCAGCAGCCACGAGACAGCCACCTCTGGAAACACCATATATTTT CASSHETATSGNTIYF
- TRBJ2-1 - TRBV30 TGTGCCTGGAAAAGGGGCCCCTACAATGAGCAGTTCTTC CAWKRGPYNEQFF
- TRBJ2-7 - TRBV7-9 TGTGCCAGCAGCTTAGCGTTCAGCGACGGTAGCTACGAGCAGTACTTC CASSLAFSDGSYEQYF
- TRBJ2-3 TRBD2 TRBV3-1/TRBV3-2 TGTGCCAGCAGCCATAGCGGGGGGGACCTAGATACGCAGTATTTT CASSHSGGDLDTQYF
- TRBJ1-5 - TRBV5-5 TGTGCCAGCAGCTTGGTTGAGGGGAATCAGCCCCAGCATTTT CASSLVEGNQPQHF
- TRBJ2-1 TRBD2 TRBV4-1 TGCGCCAGCAGATTACTAGCGGGGTACAATGAGCAGTTCTTC CASRLLAGYNEQFF
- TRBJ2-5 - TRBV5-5 TGTGCCAGCACCACTCGCCCTTCTAGCGAGGGAGAGACCCAGTACTTC CASTTRPSSEGETQYF
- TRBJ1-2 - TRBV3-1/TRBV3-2 TGTGCCAGCAGCCAAGATCTGGTCCGTCCCCTAGGTGGCTACACCTTC CASSQDLVRPLGGYTF
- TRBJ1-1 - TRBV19 TGTGCCAGTAGTATTTCCGGGGCTGGAACTGAAGCTTTCTTT CASSISGAGTEAFF
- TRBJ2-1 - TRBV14 TGTGCCAGCAGCCGCTCCTTTGTCCGGACACCTTACAATGAGCAGTTCTTC CASSRSFVRTPYNEQFF
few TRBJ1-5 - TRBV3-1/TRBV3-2 TGTGCCAGCAGCCAAGGAGGGGTTAGCAATCAGCCCCAGCATTTT CASSQGGVSNQPQHF
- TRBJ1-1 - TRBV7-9 TGTGCCAGCAGCTTATTTGGAGGGGACACTGAAGCTTTCTTT CASSLFGGDTEAFF
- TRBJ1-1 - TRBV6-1 TGTGCCAGCAGTGAATTCGATCAGGACAGTTCCACTGAAGCTTTCTTT CASSEFDQDSSTEAFF
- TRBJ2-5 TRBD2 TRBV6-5 TGTGCCAGCAGGGTACCGGGACTAGCGATGGAGACCCAGTACTTC CASRVPGLAMETQYF
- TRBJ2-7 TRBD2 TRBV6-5 TGTGCCAGCAGGTCTAGCGGGGGGGCTATCGAGCAGTACTTC CASRSSGGAIEQYF
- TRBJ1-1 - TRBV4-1 TGCGCCAGCAGCCAAGGCAGGGGTGAGGACACTGAAGCTTTCTTT CASSQGRGEDTEAFF
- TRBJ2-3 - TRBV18 TGTGCCAGCTCACCACAGGGTATAACTGGAGATACGCAGTATTTT CASSPQGITGDTQYF
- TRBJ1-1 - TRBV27 TGTGCCAGCAGTTTACGGCTAGAGAACACTGAAGCTTTCTTT CASSLRLENTEAFF
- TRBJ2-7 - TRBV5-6 TGTGCCAGCAGCTTGGACGAGGCCCGCGAGCAGTACTTC CASSLDEAREQYF
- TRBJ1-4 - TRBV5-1 TGCGCCAGCAGCTCAAACACGGGGGAAAAACTGTTTTTT CASSSNTGEKLFF
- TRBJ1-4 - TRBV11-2 TGTGCCAGCAGCTCTTTAAGGCATGAAAAACTGTTTTTT CASSSLRHEKLFF
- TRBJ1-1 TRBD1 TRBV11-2 TGTGCCAGCAGCCCGAGGGGTAGGTCAGGGGGCAAGAACACTGAAGCTTTCTTT CASSPRGRSGGKNTEAFF
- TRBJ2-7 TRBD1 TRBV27 TGTGCCAGCAGGCGGGACAGGGGCTACGAGCAGTACTTC CASRRDRGYEQYF
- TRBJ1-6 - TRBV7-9 TGTGCCAGCAGCCACGACACTTATTCACCCCTCCACTTT CASSHDTYSPLHF
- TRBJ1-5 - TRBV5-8 TGTGCCAGCAGCTCCCCCCTCAGGGAAGGCAATCAGCCCCAGCATTTT CASSSPLREGNQPQHF
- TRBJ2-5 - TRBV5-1 TGCGCCAGCAGCAAGTGGACAGAGCAAGAGACCCAGTACTTC CASSKWTEQETQYF
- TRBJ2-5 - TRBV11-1 TGTGCCAGCAGACCAAGGCTACGAGATCCCCAGTACTTC CASRPRLRDPQYF